The rows below give T cell receptor beta chains drawn from one sample of a study of blood T cells in healthy people across ages. TCRdb re-derived calls from the 5' RACE reads in MiXCR, one entry per CDR3 protein. The sample yields hundreds of thousands of distinct CDR3 sequences, roughly 45% seen once. Sequencing was carried out using blood. These receptors were collected from a woman between 55 and 75 years old in good health. Each CDR3 is given with its conserved first and last residue. Each record gives: V gene, D gene, clone size, J gene, CDR3 DNA, CDR3 protein. D genes are given only for firm matches. Not all rows give a size; the values are once, few, many and, for expanded clones, a class.

V gene: TRBV20-1
D gene: -
clone size: -
J gene: TRBJ2-7
CDR3 DNA: TGCAGTGCTAGAGAGGAAATCACGAGTTCCCACTACGAGCAGTACTTC
CDR3 protein: CSAREEITSSHYEQYF

V gene: TRBV19
D gene: -
clone size: -
J gene: TRBJ2-1
CDR3 DNA: TGTGCCAGTAGGGTTGGGGGGGGGCTGGCGTATGAGCAGTTCTTC
CDR3 protein: CASRVGGGLAYEQFF

V gene: TRBV28
D gene: TRBD2
clone size: once
J gene: TRBJ2-3
CDR3 DNA: TGTGCCAGCACCTGGACTAGCGGTCGCACAGATACGCAGTATTTT
CDR3 protein: CASTWTSGRTDTQYF

V gene: TRBV12-3/TRBV12-4
D gene: TRBD1
clone size: -
J gene: TRBJ1-1
CDR3 DNA: TGTGCCAGCAGGCAAAAGGGGGCCGCCGGAGAGGCTTTCTTT
CDR3 protein: CASRQKGAAGEAFF

V gene: TRBV7-6
D gene: -
clone size: -
J gene: TRBJ2-2
CDR3 DNA: TGTGCCAGCAGCGGGCAGACGGCCACCGGAGAGCTGTTTTTT
CDR3 protein: CASSGQTATGELFF

V gene: TRBV20-1
D gene: TRBD2
clone size: -
J gene: TRBJ2-4
CDR3 DNA: TGCAGTGCTGGAGGACTAGCGGGAGGACTAGCCAAAAACATTCAGTACTTC
CDR3 protein: CSAGGLAGGLAKNIQYF

V gene: TRBV27
D gene: -
clone size: few
J gene: TRBJ2-4
CDR3 DNA: TGTGCCAGCAGTTTCTCAGCCAAAAACATTCAGTACTTC
CDR3 protein: CASSFSAKNIQYF

V gene: TRBV18
D gene: TRBD2
clone size: -
J gene: TRBJ2-7
CDR3 DNA: TGTGCCAGCTCACAAGGAGCGGGGGATGCCTACGAGCAGTACTTC
CDR3 protein: CASSQGAGDAYEQYF

V gene: TRBV30
D gene: -
clone size: few
J gene: TRBJ1-3
CDR3 DNA: TGTGCCTGGAGCCCGACAGGAGGAAACACCATATATTTT
CDR3 protein: CAWSPTGGNTIYF

V gene: TRBV10-3
D gene: -
clone size: few
J gene: TRBJ2-7
CDR3 DNA: TGTGCCATCAGGGGGATCGGAGTCTACGAGCAGTACTTC
CDR3 protein: CAIRGIGVYEQYF

V gene: TRBV5-1
D gene: TRBD1
clone size: -
J gene: TRBJ1-6
CDR3 DNA: TGCGCCAGCAGCTTGGGACAGGGCAGATCACCCCTCCACTTT
CDR3 protein: CASSLGQGRSPLHF

V gene: TRBV5-5
D gene: -
clone size: -
J gene: TRBJ2-7
CDR3 DNA: TGTGCCAGCAGCTTGTACACCACCTCCTACGAGCAGTACTTC
CDR3 protein: CASSLYTTSYEQYF

V gene: TRBV29-1
D gene: -
clone size: -
J gene: TRBJ2-1
CDR3 DNA: TGCAGCGTTGTGGGCAGGTACAATGAGCAGTTCTTC
CDR3 protein: CSVVGRYNEQFF

V gene: TRBV4-1
D gene: TRBD1
clone size: -
J gene: TRBJ1-2
CDR3 DNA: TGCGCCAGCAGCCAAGAGTTGGACAGGATAGTCTATGGCTACACCTTC
CDR3 protein: CASSQELDRIVYGYTF

V gene: TRBV29-1
D gene: -
clone size: many
J gene: TRBJ2-7
CDR3 DNA: TGCAGCGTTGAACAGGCCTACGAGCAGTACTTC
CDR3 protein: CSVEQAYEQYF

V gene: TRBV25-1
D gene: TRBD2
clone size: -
J gene: TRBJ2-7
CDR3 DNA: TGTGCCAGCAGTGAACCGGGACTAGCGCAGCAGTACTTC
CDR3 protein: CASSEPGLAQQYF

V gene: TRBV14
D gene: -
clone size: once
J gene: TRBJ1-2
CDR3 DNA: TGTGCCAGCAGCCAAGATGGGGGACCCTATGGCTACACCTTC
CDR3 protein: CASSQDGGPYGYTF

V gene: TRBV2
D gene: -
clone size: -
J gene: TRBJ2-5
CDR3 DNA: TGTGCCAGCCGTGAAGGTCGGGCTCAAGAGACCCAGTACTTC
CDR3 protein: CASREGRAQETQYF